Each of the 22 T cell receptor beta chains below was sequenced from the same sample in a study of blood T cell repertoires in COVID-19. Sequencing used immunoSEQ multiplex PCR; TCRdb keeps in-frame clones, though not all of them. The sample shows hundreds of thousands of clones, about nine tenths of them seen only once. Sequencing was performed on PBMCs or T cells enriched from blood (not recorded which). These TCRs come from a woman aged 25 to 39 who had recovered from COVID-19.

This rearrangement joins TRBV2 to TRBJ2-7, with TRBD1 identical over 9 bases. The germline V gene has CDR1 SNHLY and CDR2 FYNNEI. V was clipped by 5 bases and J by 3 bases; unmatched bases: 5. This CDR3 is 14 amino acids long. The chain's CDR3 is CASSRDREFYEQYF. DNA for the CDR3: TGTGCCAGCAGTCGGGACAGGGAGTTCTACGAGCAGTACTTC.

The chain is built from TRBV5-5 and TRBJ1-2; a possible D gene is TRBD1 (5 bases). Germline CDR1 reads SGHKS; CDR2 reads YYEKEE (reference sequence). The V gene lost 0 bases and the J gene lost 0 bases, with 9 bases spanning the gap. The CDR3 runs to 15 residues. In DNA, the CDR3 is TGTGCCAGCAGCTTGGGTTCAGGGACTAACTATGGCTACACCTTC. Translating it yields CASSLGSGTNYGYTF. The entire variable domain, with the rest obtained from reference TRBV5-5 and TRBJ1-2, is as follows: DAGVTQSPTHLIKTRGQQVTLRCSPISGHKSVSWYQQVLGQGPQFIFQYYEKEERGRGNFPDRFSARQFPNYSSELNVNALLLGDSALYLCASSLGSGTNYGYTFGSGTRLTVV.

This clone was recorded only once. The chain has TRBV5-1 and TRBJ2-1; tentative D call: TRBD1 (5 bases). Germline lookup yields CDR1 SGHRS and CDR2 YFSETQ. This CDR3 comprises 14 residues. Trimming stripped 2 bases from V and 6 bases from J, with 12 bases between. CDR3 residues: CASSLGATGNEQFF. In nucleotides, the CDR3 is TGCGCCAGCAGCTTAGGGGCGACCGGCAATGAGCAGTTCTTC.

This sequence joins TRBV7-9 and TRBJ2-1, with 9 bases that match TRBD1. The germline V gene encodes CDR1 SEHNR and CDR2 FQNEAQ (reference sequence). The CDR3 has 14 residues. The V segment lost 2 bases and the J segment 15 bases; nucleotides outside the gene matches: 11. CDR3 sequence reads: CASSLFQGQGNWFF. Written as DNA, the CDR3 is TGTGCCAGCAGCTTATTTCAGGGACAGGGTAATTGGTTCTTC. Supplemented by reference TRBV7-9 and TRBJ2-1, the full variable domain reads DTGVSQNPRHKITKRGQNVTFRCDPISEHNRLYWYRQTLGQGPEFLTYFQNEAQLEKSRLLSDRFSAERPKGSFSTLEIQRTEQGDSAMYLCASSLFQGQGNWFFGPGTRLTVL.

The rearrangement joins TRBV30 to TRBJ2-1, with D possibly TRBD2 on 6 matching bases. Per the germline V gene, CDR1 is GTSNPN and CDR2 is SVGIG (reference sequence). V shed 0 bases and J shed 4 bases, with 13 bases lying between them. The CDR3 spans 15 residues. The CDR3 nucleotides are TGTGCCTGGAGTGTGGCGCGGGATTTATACAATGAGCAGTTCTTC. It yields the protein CAWSVARDLYNEQFF.

This rearrangement joins TRBV28 to TRBJ2-7; 9 nucleotides align to TRBD1. This CDR3 is built from 16 residues. Germline CDR1 reads MDHEN; CDR2 reads SYDVKM. Trimming removed 6 bases from V and 0 bases from J; junction bases left unmatched: 9. The CDR3: CASSHPRDRDSYEQYF. The CDR3 DNA follows: TGTGCCAGCAGCCATCCACGGGACAGGGACTCCTACGAGCAGTACTTC.

V and J are TRBV5-4 and TRBJ1-4, with a possible D match to TRBD1 (5 bases). Germline V gene data show CDR1 as SGHNT and CDR2 as YYREEE (reference sequence). The CDR3 contains 16 residues. Trimming took 4 bases from V and 2 from J, leaving 15 bases between them. The CDR3 DNA follows: TGTGCCAGCAGCCGGGGGGATCCGACGACTAATGAAAAACTGTTTTTT. Translating gives CASSRGDPTTNEKLFF.

The rearrangement uses TRBV11-3 and TRBJ2-7, with 7 nucleotides matching TRBD1. V lost 2 bases to trimming and J lost 2 bases; unmatched junction nucleotides: 3. In germline, CDR1 is SGHNT, CDR2 YENEEA. The length of the CDR3 is 14 residues. CDR3 sequence reads: CASSLTGQAYEQYF. CDR3 DNA sequence: TGTGCCAGCAGCTTAACCGGACAGGCCTACGAGCAGTACTTC. Combining the CDR3 with reference TRBV11-3 and TRBJ2-7 gives the whole variable domain EAGVVQSPRYKIIEKKQPVAFWCNPISGHNTLYWYLQNLGQGPELLIRYENEEAVDDSQLPKDRFSAERLKGVDSTLKIQPAELGDSAVYLCASSLTGQAYEQYFGPGTRLTVT.

J is TRBJ1-3 and V is TRBV11-2; D is uncertain. V lost 2 bases, J lost 8 bases, and 7 bases lay in between. CDR1 is SGHAT and CDR2 is FQNNGV in the germline V gene. The CDR3 covers 12 residues. CDR3 sequence: CASSLRGDTIYF. The CDR3 DNA is TGTGCCAGCAGCTTACGGGGAGACACCATATATTTT.

This clone was seen a single time. The rearrangement uses TRBV5-1 and TRBJ2-1; 7 nucleotides agree with TRBD2. Looked up from germline, CDR1 is SGHRS and CDR2 is YFSETQ. After removal of 0 bases from V and 0 bases from J, the junction contained 15 bases not matched to a gene. CDR3 size: 20 residues. The chain's CDR3 is CASSLEGTTSLFHSYNEQFF. The CDR3 DNA is TGCGCCAGCAGCTTGGAAGGGACTACCTCGTTATTCCACTCCTACAATGAGCAGTTCTTC.

V gene TRBV18 combines with J gene TRBJ2-1; D is perhaps TRBD1 (5 bases). Germline V CDR1 and CDR2: KGHSH, LQKENI. The CDR3 totals 14 residues. V was cut by 3 bases and J by 6 bases, with 12 bases left in between. The CDR3 region has the DNA TGTGCCAGCTCACCCGTCAGGGCCAGCAATGAGCAGTTCTTC. Translated: CASSPVRASNEQFF.

The chain is built from TRBV5-5 and TRBJ1-2; 9 bases fit TRBD1. V dropped 4 bases and J dropped 4; count of bases not matched to a gene: 8. This CDR3 is built from 15 residues. Germline CDR1 SGHKS, CDR2 YYEKEE (reference sequence). CDR3 DNA sequence: TGTGCCAGCAGCCTGTCCGGGACAGGGCCCTATGGCTACACCTTC. As protein: CASSLSGTGPYGYTF. The complete variable domain, with remaining parts taken from reference TRBV5-5 and TRBJ1-2, reads DAGVTQSPTHLIKTRGQQVTLRCSPISGHKSVSWYQQVLGQGPQFIFQYYEKEERGRGNFPDRFSARQFPNYSSELNVNALLLGDSALYLCASSLSGTGPYGYTFGSGTRLTVV.

The V call is TRBV7-9, the J call TRBJ2-3; TRBD2 matches at 10 bases. The ends lost 1 base at V and 3 bases at J; junction bases unmatched: 13. Germline values: CDR1 SEHNR, CDR2 FQNEAQ (reference sequence). The CDR3 runs 19 residues. CDR3 region: CASSLVTLAGEWGTDTQYF. CDR3 nucleotide sequence: TGTGCCAGCAGCTTAGTCACCCTAGCGGGAGAGTGGGGAACAGATACGCAGTATTTT.

The chain uses TRBV3-1 (or the pseudogene TRBV3-2) and TRBJ2-5; 11 bases map to TRBD2. Per germline, CDR1 LGHDT and CDR2 YNNKEL (reference sequence). V gave up 10 bases and J gave up 3 bases; unmatched junction bases: 7. The CDR3 runs to 14 residues. CDR3 bases: TGTGCCACCCACGGGACTAGCGGAAAAGAGACCCAGTACTTC. Encoded protein: CATHGTSGKETQYF.

The V gene is TRBV28, the J gene TRBJ2-7; D is perhaps TRBD1 (5 bases). Between the trimmed V and J ends, which lost 7 bases and 4 bases, there was a span of 17 bases. CDR3 length equals 14 residues. Germline CDR1 and CDR2: MDHEN and SYDVKM. The CDR3 loop is CASTIEGVSYEQYF. The CDR3 region has the DNA TGTGCCAGCACCATCGAAGGGGTCTCTTACGAGCAGTACTTC.

V gene TRBV15 combines with J gene TRBJ1-6, with D perhaps TRBD1 (5 bases). Germline V CDR1 and CDR2: LNHNV, YYDKDF (reference sequence). Trimming took off 2 bases at V and 11 bases at J, with 19 bases between the two ends. CDR3 length: 16 amino acids. CDR3 sequence (DNA): TGTGCCACCAGCAGAAGGTCCAGGGTTTCTGGAGCACCCCTCCACTTT. It translates to CATSRRSRVSGAPLHF.

Comment on this clone: The same CDR3 also results from other DNA sequences found in this sample. The rearrangement links TRBV18 to TRBJ2-1, with TRBD2 matching over 8 bases. CDR3 length: 15 amino acids. Germline V gene data show CDR1 as KGHSH and CDR2 as LQKENI. Losses at the gene ends were 3 bases for V and 5 bases for J; bases not matched to a gene: 6. The CDR3 DNA reads as TGTGCCAGCTCACCCCTAGCGGGTGGGAACAATGAGCAGTTCTTC. This codes for CASSPLAGGNNEQFF.

The gene calls are TRBV6-5 and TRBJ2-2; D is unclear. Germline CDR1 is MNHEY and CDR2 is SVGAGI. This CDR3 has 13 residues. Trimming took 8 bases from V and 1 from J, leaving 8 bases between them. The CDR3 region is CASVNGNTGELFF. The CDR3 nucleotides read TGTGCCAGCGTAAACGGGAACACCGGGGAGCTGTTTTTT.

The chain carries TRBV7-9 and TRBJ1-1; no definite D call. The CDR3 has 16 residues. V was shortened by 6 bases and J by 4 bases, with 21 bases between the two germline ends. Germline CDR1 is SEHNR and CDR2 is FQNEAQ (reference sequence). The CDR3 sequence is CASRGRLREYLTEAFF. The CDR3 region has the DNA TGTGCCAGCAGAGGGAGACTTAGGGAGTACCTCACTGAAGCTTTCTTT.

The chain uses TRBV5-6 and TRBJ1-5, with D unresolved. Per germline, CDR1 SGHDT and CDR2 YYEEEE. The CDR3 has 14 amino acids. Trimming cost V 0 bases and J 7 bases, with 11 bases left between them. The CDR3 DNA reads TGTGCCAGCAGCTTGGGGAGGGTCTTGCAGCCCCAGCATTTT. It yields the protein CASSLGRVLQPQHF.

This clone was counted a single time. The CDR3 DNA reads TGTGCCAGCAGTATAAATTTCCGGGACAGGGCCGCCAATGAGCAGTTCTTC. Amino acid sequence: CASSINFRDRAANEQFF. The chain carries TRBV3-1 (or the pseudogene TRBV3-2) and TRBJ2-1; 9 nucleotides match TRBD1. Germline V gene data show CDR1 as LGHDT and CDR2 as YNNKEL (reference sequence). There are 17 residues in the CDR3. Trimming took 6 bases from V and 6 from J; bases not matched to a gene: 15.

This chain uses TRBV3-1 (or the pseudogene TRBV3-2) with TRBJ1-2, with D uncertain. CDR3 size: 13 residues. Between the trimmed V and J ends, which lost 0 bases and 4 bases, there was a span of 6 bases. CDR1 and CDR2 from the germline V gene are LGHDT and YNNKEL (reference sequence). This CDR3 is CASSQDRLYGYTF. The CDR3 region has the DNA TGTGCCAGCAGCCAAGACAGGCTCTATGGCTACACCTTC.